Listed below are T cell receptor beta chains from one sample, sequenced in a study of post-analysis software for immune sequencing data. MiXCR was run by TCRdb on the PCR reads, yielding one entry per CDR3 protein. Of hundreds of thousands of distinct CDR3 sequences in the sample, 30% were seen once. The sequencing input was blood. These receptors were collected from a girl aged 5 to 17 with multiple sclerosis. CDR3s include the opening cysteine and the closing phenylalanine or tryptophan. Fields, in order: CDR3 length, V gene, D gene, J gene, clone size, CDR3 DNA, CDR3 protein. A D gene is named only where the DNA matches it firmly. The listing skips clone size in some rows; elsewhere it reads once, few, many or a size class.

cdr3_length: 13; v_call: TRBV18; d_call: NA; j_call: TRBJ2-5; clone_size: NA; cdr3_nt: TGTGCCAGCTTCCCGGACAGTCAAGAGACCCAGTACTTC; cdr3_aa: CASFPDSQETQYF
cdr3_length: 13; v_call: TRBV6-5; d_call: NA; j_call: TRBJ1-1; clone_size: NA; cdr3_nt: TGTGCCAGCAGTGGCTTGGGGTCGGGTGAAGCTTTCTTT; cdr3_aa: CASSGLGSGEAFF
cdr3_length: 13; v_call: TRBV29-1; d_call: NA; j_call: TRBJ2-3; clone_size: NA; cdr3_nt: TGCAGCGTTGAAGAGGGTACAATGTATACGCAGTATTTT; cdr3_aa: CSVEEGTMYTQYF
cdr3_length: 14; v_call: TRBV5-1; d_call: NA; j_call: TRBJ2-5; clone_size: NA; cdr3_nt: TGCGCCAGCAGCTTGAAGAGGGACCAAGAGACCCAGTACTTC; cdr3_aa: CASSLKRDQETQYF
cdr3_length: 17; v_call: TRBV7-2; d_call: TRBD2; j_call: TRBJ2-1; clone_size: NA; cdr3_nt: TGTGCCAGCAGCCCTCGGATTAGCGGGTTAGCCTACAATGAGCAGTTCTTC; cdr3_aa: CASSPRISGLAYNEQFF
cdr3_length: 14; v_call: TRBV7-2; d_call: NA; j_call: TRBJ2-7; clone_size: many; cdr3_nt: TGTGCCAGCAGCTTAGCCGGGAGTGCCCACGAGCAGTACTTC; cdr3_aa: CASSLAGSAHEQYF
cdr3_length: 15; v_call: TRBV27; d_call: NA; j_call: TRBJ1-5; clone_size: once; cdr3_nt: TGTGCCAGCAGCTTACAGCCGAATAGCAATCAGCCCCAGCATTTT; cdr3_aa: CASSLQPNSNQPQHF
cdr3_length: 15; v_call: TRBV5-1; d_call: NA; j_call: TRBJ2-5; clone_size: many; cdr3_nt: TGCGCCAGCAGCTTGGCCCGCAGGGCTCAAGAGACCCAGTACTTC; cdr3_aa: CASSLARRAQETQYF
cdr3_length: 16; v_call: TRBV7-2; d_call: TRBD1; j_call: TRBJ1-1; clone_size: NA; cdr3_nt: TGTGCCAGCAGCCGCGATATCAGGGGGCAGAACACTGAAGCTTTCTTT; cdr3_aa: CASSRDIRGQNTEAFF
cdr3_length: 15; v_call: TRBV7-9; d_call: NA; j_call: TRBJ2-7; clone_size: few; cdr3_nt: TGTGCCAGCAGCACTCTAGTAAGGAGCTCCTACGAGCAGTACTTC; cdr3_aa: CASSTLVRSSYEQYF
cdr3_length: 15; v_call: TRBV2; d_call: TRBD1; j_call: TRBJ2-7; clone_size: few; cdr3_nt: TGTGCCGCGTCGGGACCAGGGGGATCTCGCTACGAGCAGTACTTC; cdr3_aa: CAASGPGGSRYEQYF
cdr3_length: 15; v_call: TRBV29-1; d_call: TRBD1; j_call: TRBJ2-1; clone_size: NA; cdr3_nt: TGCAGCGTTGAAGACGACAGGGGGCAGTACAATGAGCAGTTCTTC; cdr3_aa: CSVEDDRGQYNEQFF
cdr3_length: 16; v_call: TRBV9; d_call: NA; j_call: TRBJ1-6; clone_size: NA; cdr3_nt: TGTGCCAGCAGCCCGTCCTGGCAGCAATCTAATCCACCCCTCCACTTT; cdr3_aa: CASSPSWQQSNPPLHF
cdr3_length: 16; v_call: TRBV4-1; d_call: NA; j_call: TRBJ1-6; clone_size: NA; cdr3_nt: TGCGCCAGCAGCCAAGAAGTTAGTCGGAAGGATTCACCCCTCCACTTT; cdr3_aa: CASSQEVSRKDSPLHF
cdr3_length: 14; v_call: TRBV7-9; d_call: NA; j_call: TRBJ2-7; clone_size: NA; cdr3_nt: TGTGCCAGCAGCTCAGGTCCCTCCCAGGGCGAGCAGTACTTC; cdr3_aa: CASSSGPSQGEQYF
cdr3_length: 14; v_call: TRBV5-1; d_call: TRBD2; j_call: TRBJ2-3; clone_size: few; cdr3_nt: TGCGCCAGCAGGCCGAGCGGGAGTGGAGATACGCAGTATTTT; cdr3_aa: CASRPSGSGDTQYF
cdr3_length: 16; v_call: TRBV20-1; d_call: TRBD2; j_call: TRBJ2-5; clone_size: few; cdr3_nt: TGCAGTGCTAGACGCTTCCGGGAGGAACATGAAGAGACCCAGTACTTC; cdr3_aa: CSARRFREEHEETQYF
cdr3_length: 15; v_call: TRBV27; d_call: NA; j_call: TRBJ2-1; clone_size: few; cdr3_nt: TGTGCCAGCAGCCGCTCTTTTGGGGCTCGGGATGAGCAGTTCTTC; cdr3_aa: CASSRSFGARDEQFF
cdr3_length: 15; v_call: TRBV12-3/TRBV12-4; d_call: TRBD2; j_call: TRBJ2-1; clone_size: NA; cdr3_nt: TGTGCCAGCAGTTTTCGGACTAGCGTACACTTCGAGCAGTTCTTC; cdr3_aa: CASSFRTSVHFEQFF
cdr3_length: 16; v_call: TRBV4-2; d_call: NA; j_call: TRBJ2-2; clone_size: NA; cdr3_nt: TGTGCCAGCAGCCCTCTAGGGGGGGCCGACACCGGGGAGCTGTTTTTT; cdr3_aa: CASSPLGGADTGELFF
cdr3_length: 14; v_call: TRBV6-5; d_call: TRBD1; j_call: TRBJ1-2; clone_size: NA; cdr3_nt: TGTGCCAGCACCAACAGGGGATGGACGGGTGGCTACACCTTC; cdr3_aa: CASTNRGWTGGYTF
cdr3_length: 14; v_call: TRBV20-1; d_call: TRBD2; j_call: TRBJ2-1; clone_size: NA; cdr3_nt: TGCAGTGCTATCGGGACTAGCGGGAAAACTGAGCAGTTCTTC; cdr3_aa: CSAIGTSGKTEQFF
cdr3_length: 14; v_call: TRBV28; d_call: TRBD1; j_call: TRBJ1-2; clone_size: NA; cdr3_nt: TGTGCCAGCAGAGACAGGGGATCCCTATATGGCTACACCTTC; cdr3_aa: CASRDRGSLYGYTF
cdr3_length: 15; v_call: TRBV13; d_call: NA; j_call: TRBJ2-4; clone_size: NA; cdr3_nt: TGTGCCAGCAGCGGAAAGGACGGCCCCTGGGGAGAGCAGTACTTC; cdr3_aa: CASSGKDGPWGEQYF
cdr3_length: 16; v_call: TRBV11-2; d_call: NA; j_call: TRBJ2-3; clone_size: few; cdr3_nt: TGTGCCAGCAGCCCCCGCGCGAGGACTGGCACAGATACGCAGTATTTT; cdr3_aa: CASSPRARTGTDTQYF
cdr3_length: 14; v_call: TRBV29-1; d_call: TRBD1; j_call: TRBJ1-2; clone_size: NA; cdr3_nt: TGCAGCGCTCTTCCTTCAGGGGGCCTCTATGGCTACACCTTC; cdr3_aa: CSALPSGGLYGYTF
cdr3_length: 16; v_call: TRBV5-1; d_call: TRBD1; j_call: TRBJ2-3; clone_size: NA; cdr3_nt: TGCGCCAGCAGATACACAGGGGCGGTTTCCACAGATACGCAGTATTTT; cdr3_aa: CASRYTGAVSTDTQYF
cdr3_length: 12; v_call: TRBV2; d_call: NA; j_call: TRBJ1-5; clone_size: NA; cdr3_nt: TGTGCCAGCAAAGTCTGGGGCGGCCTCGAGCATTTT; cdr3_aa: CASKVWGGLEHF
cdr3_length: 15; v_call: TRBV6-2/TRBV6-3; d_call: TRBD1; j_call: TRBJ1-4; clone_size: few; cdr3_nt: TGTGCCACCTCGGACAGGGAGAGGACTAATGAAAAACTGTTTTTT; cdr3_aa: CATSDRERTNEKLFF
cdr3_length: 14; v_call: TRBV20-1; d_call: NA; j_call: TRBJ2-1; clone_size: NA; cdr3_nt: TGCAGTGCTAGTAGCTCCTCCCCCTACAATGAGCAGTTCTTC; cdr3_aa: CSASSSSPYNEQFF
cdr3_length: 15; v_call: TRBV4-3; d_call: NA; j_call: TRBJ2-7; clone_size: NA; cdr3_nt: TGCGCCAGCAGCCAAGACCGGGACCAAGTCAATGAGCAGTACTTC; cdr3_aa: CASSQDRDQVNEQYF
cdr3_length: 14; v_call: TRBV7-2; d_call: NA; j_call: TRBJ2-4; clone_size: NA; cdr3_nt: TGTGCCAGCAGCTTATCTCCCGCTTTGAACATTCAGTACTTC; cdr3_aa: CASSLSPALNIQYF
cdr3_length: 12; v_call: TRBV29-1; d_call: NA; j_call: TRBJ2-3; clone_size: NA; cdr3_nt: TGCAGCGTTGTGGACTCCACAGATACGCAGTATTTT; cdr3_aa: CSVVDSTDTQYF
cdr3_length: 13; v_call: TRBV5-1; d_call: NA; j_call: TRBJ2-5; clone_size: NA; cdr3_nt: TGCGCCAGCATGGGGAGCTATCAAGAGACCCAGTACTTC; cdr3_aa: CASMGSYQETQYF
cdr3_length: 16; v_call: TRBV25-1; d_call: NA; j_call: TRBJ2-6; clone_size: few; cdr3_nt: TGTGCCAGCAGTGACATGGGACTCTCTGGGGCCAACGTCCTGACTTTC; cdr3_aa: CASSDMGLSGANVLTF
cdr3_length: 14; v_call: TRBV7-9; d_call: NA; j_call: TRBJ1-4; clone_size: few; cdr3_nt: TGTGCCAGCAGCTTACCCGGGAGGAGAGAAAAACTGTTTTTT; cdr3_aa: CASSLPGRREKLFF
cdr3_length: 14; v_call: TRBV14; d_call: NA; j_call: TRBJ2-1; clone_size: few; cdr3_nt: TGTGCCAGCAGCCAAGATTGGGGCCGCTATGAGCAGTTCTTC; cdr3_aa: CASSQDWGRYEQFF
cdr3_length: 11; v_call: TRBV2; d_call: NA; j_call: TRBJ2-3; clone_size: few; cdr3_nt: TGTGCCAGCAGTCCCTACGATACGCAGTATTTT; cdr3_aa: CASSPYDTQYF
cdr3_length: 13; v_call: TRBV9; d_call: NA; j_call: TRBJ1-2; clone_size: NA; cdr3_nt: TGTGCCAGCAGCGTAGGGACGCCCGGAGGCTACACCTTC; cdr3_aa: CASSVGTPGGYTF
cdr3_length: 13; v_call: TRBV20-1; d_call: TRBD1; j_call: TRBJ1-1; clone_size: NA; cdr3_nt: TGCAGTGCTAGGGGACAGGGGGTACGGAGAGCTTTCTTT; cdr3_aa: CSARGQGVRRAFF
cdr3_length: 13; v_call: TRBV29-1; d_call: TRBD2; j_call: TRBJ2-1; clone_size: few; cdr3_nt: TGCAGCGCTCTGCGGGGGAGCTCGAATGAGCAGTTCTTC; cdr3_aa: CSALRGSSNEQFF
cdr3_length: 18; v_call: TRBV5-1; d_call: NA; j_call: TRBJ2-6; clone_size: few; cdr3_nt: TGCGCCAGCAGCTTTCGCAGGGAGGCCAGCTCTGGGGCCAACGTCCTGACTTTC; cdr3_aa: CASSFRREASSGANVLTF